This paragraph covers one T cell receptor beta chain sequence. As yet, its antigen is unknown. The sample originates from a study of T cell responses to AZD1222 COVID-19 vaccine. General observations from the study: Regions 160-218 and 743-854 held dominance among vaccine-associated CD4 TCRs, which spanned spike. Clonal diversity may have been underestimated, and the donors were mostly white British, with more females than males.

Trimming removed 5 bases at V and 2 bases at J, with 9 bases between. The CDR3 length is 13 residues. Germline V gene data show CDR1 as LNHDA and CDR2 as SQIVND (reference sequence). Repertoires were generated with immunoSEQ multiplex PCR, while TCRdb's copy carries only in-frame clones and drops some. The sample carries over 85,000 clones, about 81% recorded once. V usage is TRBV19 and J usage is TRBJ2-5; no clear D gene. Source: peripheral blood, taken 28 days after the second AZD1222 dose. This receptor was taken from an adult who received the AZD1222 COVID-19 vaccine. The CDR3 region is CASSRVVQETQYF. The CDR3 region has the DNA TGTGCCAGTAGTCGGGTAGTACAAGAGACCCAGTACTTC.